Below, one T cell receptor beta chain is given with its context. This clone was observed a few times. There is no known antigen for this receptor. No much larger clone is present one base from it, and per-base qualities are unavailable. This specimen belongs to a study of blood T cell repertoires in COVID-19 (TCRdb year 2020). For the study in its entirety: The collaborator samples originated in the United States, Italy and Spain and spanned the acute and convalescent phases of COVID-19. A de-identified subject ID, COVID-19 status, age in years and sex were almost always included in the sample metadata. The repertoires were made available in a free public database intended to serve as a resource for research on the immune response to SARS-CoV-2. Samples came from the ongoing ImmuneRACE study (first 160 participants) plus 1,254 subjects from 6 global collaborators. The material from the prospective study consisted of cDNA or gDNA derived from T cells, B-cell-depleted T cells, or PBMCs. Where available, HLA class I and class II types were taken from metadata supplied by the sample provider and were not determined by assay-based typing. Deeply sampled blood TCRbeta repertoires from subjects exposed to, actively infected with, or recovered from COVID-19 were included in the dataset. The study at large found these results: Clinical and demographic metadata were provided uncurated, with the amount varying by source and participant.

The germline V end is reduced by 5 bases and the J end by 7 bases; junction bases left unmatched: 5. In the germline V gene, CDR1 corresponds to SGHTA and CDR2 to FQGNSA. Measured from the cysteine to the phenylalanine, the CDR3 is 13 residues long. CDR3 DNA is the only sequence kept; it has 39 bases, read in frame from the first base. TCRbeta CDR3 regions were amplified from genomic DNA by means of the immunoSEQ Assay, a bias-controlled multiplex PCR. The original pipeline was this. Nucleated cell counts per sample were estimated from amplification of reference gene primers within the assay. Sequence reads were collapsed and filtered to measure the absolute abundance of every unique TCRbeta CDR3 rearrangement. Productive Simpson clonality was computed per sample as the square root of Simpson's diversity index over productive rearrangements. TCRdb obtained this table from immuneACCESS and retained in-frame rearrangements with V and J assigned. These tables miss some clones; where compared with another copy, unresolved V genes account for less than half of the shortfall, and the remainder is unexplained. The V and J calls and clone size were taken over from that table, and D and trimming were inferred from the DNA. The sample yields roughly 200,000 clones; 75% to 80% were counted once. The ten largest clonotypes hold roughly 7.8% of the sample.

Whole blood was collected in K2EDTA tubes by collaborating institutions according to the institutions' own protocols. Collaborator samples were shipped for TCRbeta analysis as frozen whole blood, isolated PBMCs, or DNA extracted from either sample type. The sequence joins TRBV7-2 to TRBJ2-1, with 7 bases aligning to TRBD1. The sample was peripheral blood. This receptor was taken from a woman aged 45-59 years with active or convalescent COVID-19. Here the CDR3 is given as CASSQGQPNEQFF. The nucleotide sequence is given as TGTGCCAGCAGCCAGGGACAGCCAAATGAGCAGTTCTTC.